The rows below give T cell receptor beta chains drawn from one sample of a study of blood T cell repertoires in COVID-19. Assay used: immunoSEQ multiplex PCR; TCRdb lists only in-frame clones, some missing. This sample has 450,000 to 500,000 clones, with roughly 87% found just once. The sequencing input was PBMCs or T cells enriched from blood (not recorded which). These receptors were collected from a woman between 18 and 29 years old who had recovered from COVID-19. The CDR3 runs from the conserved cysteine through the conserved F or W. D genes are given only for firm matches. Only part of the rows carry a size: once, few, many, or a class if the clone is expanded.

cdr3_nt | cdr3_aa | j_call | clone_size | d_call | v_call
TGTGCCACCAGTGACCGGGGTTCGGGGACTGAAGCTTTCTTT | CATSDRGSGTEAFF | TRBJ1-1 | . | . | TRBV24-1
TGTGCCAGCTCACCACCCTCCTCTTATCAACTGTTTTTT | CASSPPSSYQLFF | TRBJ1-4 | . | . | TRBV18
TGTGCCTGGAACCCGGGACAGCAATATAATTCACCCCTCCACTTT | CAWNPGQQYNSPLHF | TRBJ1-6 | . | TRBD1 | TRBV30
TGTGCCACCGGTAGGACAGGGGGTGGTGAAAAACTGTTTTTT | CATGRTGGGEKLFF | TRBJ1-4 | . | TRBD1 | TRBV10-3
TGTGCCAGCAGCTTTGGGGCAGGGATTACGCTTGGTGAAAAACTGTTTTTT | CASSFGAGITLGEKLFF | TRBJ1-4 | . | . | TRBV7-2
TGCGCCCGCCCAACAGGGGTGAAAGAGACCCAGTACTTC | CARPTGVKETQYF | TRBJ2-5 | . | TRBD1 | TRBV5-1
TGTGCCAGCAGCTTACGGGCAGGGGCACAAGATGAGCAGTTCTTC | CASSLRAGAQDEQFF | TRBJ2-1 | once | . | TRBV7-9
TGTGCTAGTGGTTTGGGGACAGGGGAGGTCAATGAGCAGTTCTTC | CASGLGTGEVNEQFF | TRBJ2-1 | . | TRBD1 | TRBV12-5
TGCGCCAGCAGCGAGGAGGCAGGGGGCATGGGAGGCTACACCTTC | CASSEEAGGMGGYTF | TRBJ1-2 | . | TRBD1 | TRBV5-1
TGTGCCAGCAGCCACGGGAGAGGGATCGGGGTAACTAACTATGGCTACACCTTC | CASSHGRGIGVTNYGYTF | TRBJ1-2 | . | . | TRBV4-2
TGTGCCAGCTCACCTACGGGACAGGGCTTGTATGGCTACACCTTC | CASSPTGQGLYGYTF | TRBJ1-2 | . | TRBD1 | TRBV18
TGTGCCACCAGCAGAGGTGCGGGGGGAGGGCAAGAGACCCAGTACTTC | CATSRGAGGGQETQYF | TRBJ2-5 | . | TRBD2 | TRBV15
TGTGCCAGCACTCGGAGCGGGGGGACCTACGAGCAGTACTTC | CASTRSGGTYEQYF | TRBJ2-7 | . | TRBD2 | TRBV28
TGTGCCAGCAGTCAACAGGGTATGGCTTTCTTT | CASSQQGMAFF | TRBJ1-1 | . | . | TRBV2
TGTGCCGCCAGAGGGACAGGGAAACGTGGTGGCTACACCTTC | CAARGTGKRGGYTF | TRBJ1-2 | . | TRBD1 | TRBV10-3
TGTGCCACCGGGGACAGGCAAAACTATGGCTACACCTTC | CATGDRQNYGYTF | TRBJ1-2 | . | TRBD1 | TRBV5-6
TGTGCCAGCAGCCAAGACTCCGGGACAGGGGGCAGAAAACTGTTTTTT | CASSQDSGTGGRKLFF | TRBJ1-4 | . | TRBD1 | TRBV3-1/TRBV3-2
TGTGCCAGCAGTGGCTGGGACAGGCAGAACACTGAAGCTTTCTTT | CASSGWDRQNTEAFF | TRBJ1-1 | . | TRBD1 | TRBV2
TGTGCCAGCAGTTCCTCAGGTTTTGGCTACACCTTC | CASSSSGFGYTF | TRBJ1-2 | . | . | TRBV28
TGTGCCAGCGGGGCGTTATATGGCTACACCTTC | CASGALYGYTF | TRBJ1-2 | . | . | TRBV6-5
TGTGCCAGCAGCCAAGGGGGACAGGGCAGGGGCAATGAGCAGTTCTTC | CASSQGGQGRGNEQFF | TRBJ2-1 | . | TRBD1 | TRBV4-2
TGTGCCAGCAGTAGGCAGGGTTCCACTGAAGCTTTCTTT | CASSRQGSTEAFF | TRBJ1-1 | . | . | TRBV2
TGTGCCAGCAGGGGACAGGGGTACAATGAGCAGTTCTTC | CASRGQGYNEQFF | TRBJ2-1 | . | TRBD1 | TRBV2
TGTGCCAGCAGCCCGAGCCGAACTTATGGCTACACCTTC | CASSPSRTYGYTF | TRBJ1-2 | once | . | TRBV12-3/TRBV12-4
TGCGCCAGCAGTGAAGGGGTCAGCAGGTTGGGCTACGAGCAGTACTTC | CASSEGVSRLGYEQYF | TRBJ2-7 | . | . | TRBV10-2
TGTGCCAGCAGCTTCGGGGGTAGCTACAATGAGCAGTTCTTC | CASSFGGSYNEQFF | TRBJ2-1 | . | . | TRBV7-3
TGTGCCACCAGCAGTGACAGGGCAGATTCACCCCTCCACTTT | CATSSDRADSPLHF | TRBJ1-6 | . | TRBD1 | TRBV15
TGTGCCAGCAGCCACGGACAGGGGGCGTACAATGAGCAGTTCTTC | CASSHGQGAYNEQFF | TRBJ2-1 | . | TRBD1 | TRBV27
TGTGCCAGCAGTCGAGACAGGAACACTGAAGCTTTCTTT | CASSRDRNTEAFF | TRBJ1-1 | . | . | TRBV2
TGCAGTGCTAGTAAAGCGGGTTTCGCAGATACGCAGTATTTT | CSASKAGFADTQYF | TRBJ2-3 | . | . | TRBV20-1
TGTGCCTGCCCCTGGAGGGGGCGTCCTCTTAGTTATGGCTACACCTTC | CACPWRGRPLSYGYTF | TRBJ1-2 | . | TRBD1 | TRBV30
TGTGCCAGCAGCTTAGGGGGAACAGGGGAAAACTATGGCTACACCTTC | CASSLGGTGENYGYTF | TRBJ1-2 | . | TRBD1 | TRBV7-2
TGTGCCAGCAGCCCACAAGGGTATGCGTTTGTCGGGGGAAACACTGAAGCTTTCTTT | CASSPQGYAFVGGNTEAFF | TRBJ1-1 | once | . | TRBV3-1/TRBV3-2
TGTGCCAGCAGCTTGTCCTCGGGTGGCTACACCTTC | CASSLSSGGYTF | TRBJ1-2 | . | . | TRBV5-6
TGTGCCAGCTCTCTACAGGGTATGTTCACTGAAGCTTTCTTT | CASSLQGMFTEAFF | TRBJ1-1 | . | . | TRBV21-1
TGTGCCAGCAGTGAGGGGGCTCCTGGAAACACCATATATTTT | CASSEGAPGNTIYF | TRBJ1-3 | . | . | TRBV6-1
TGTGCCACCGGGGGGGGATTCCAAGAGACCCAGTACTTC | CATGGGFQETQYF | TRBJ2-5 | . | TRBD2 | TRBV28
TGTGCCAGCAGTGATGGGTGGAGAAATGATGGCTACACCTTC | CASSDGWRNDGYTF | TRBJ1-2 | . | . | TRBV6-1
TGTGCCAGCAGCTTAGAACGGTACGAGCAGTACTTC | CASSLERYEQYF | TRBJ2-7 | . | . | TRBV7-2
TGTGCCAGCAGCCCAGTCCGGGACAGGGAGCAGTTCTTC | CASSPVRDREQFF | TRBJ2-1 | . | TRBD1 | TRBV7-3
TGCGCCAGCAGCCTTGGGGGAGGTGGAAACACCATATATTTT | CASSLGGGGNTIYF | TRBJ1-3 | . | . | TRBV5-1
TGTGCCAGCAGTTTTTGGCGGAGGTCTGGAAACACCATATATTTT | CASSFWRRSGNTIYF | TRBJ1-3 | . | . | TRBV27
TGTGCCAGCAGTTTTGGCCTGCGGCAGCCCCAGCATTTT | CASSFGLRQPQHF | TRBJ1-5 | . | . | TRBV28
TGCGCCAGCACCCGAGGGGCTAGCGGCCAAGAGACCCAGTACTTC | CASTRGASGQETQYF | TRBJ2-5 | once | TRBD2 | TRBV5-1
TGTGCCAGCAGTCCCAGGACAGGCACTGAAGCTTTCTTT | CASSPRTGTEAFF | TRBJ1-1 | . | TRBD1 | TRBV6-5
TGTGCCAGTAGTAGTAAGACAGGCGGCTACACCTTC | CASSSKTGGYTF | TRBJ1-2 | . | . | TRBV19
TGTGCCAGCAGCTCAGGGGGTCCTTCACCCCTCCACTTT | CASSSGGPSPLHF | TRBJ1-6 | . | TRBD1 | TRBV7-3
TGTGCCAGCAGCTTAGCGATAGGGCAGGGCTATGGCTACACCTTC | CASSLAIGQGYGYTF | TRBJ1-2 | . | . | TRBV11-2
TGTGCCATCCGGGGGGCAGATACGCAGTATTTT | CAIRGADTQYF | TRBJ2-3 | . | TRBD2 | TRBV28
TGTGCCAGCAGCCAGACCGGCGGGGCCGGAGAGACCCAGTACTTC | CASSQTGGAGETQYF | TRBJ2-5 | . | . | TRBV3-1/TRBV3-2
TGTGCCAGCAGCCAAGCCCGGGGGGCTGAGCCCCAGCATTTT | CASSQARGAEPQHF | TRBJ1-5 | . | . | TRBV3-1/TRBV3-2
TGTGCCAGCACCAGAAGGGGTACCTACGAGCAGTACTTC | CASTRRGTYEQYF | TRBJ2-7 | . | . | TRBV25-1
TGTGCCATCAGTGAGCGGGGCGGCGGGGGGAACAATGAGCAGTTCTTC | CAISERGGGGNNEQFF | TRBJ2-1 | . | TRBD2 | TRBV10-3
TGCGCCAGCAGCTTATTAGGACAGGGCACAGATACGCAGTATTTT | CASSLLGQGTDTQYF | TRBJ2-3 | once | TRBD1 | TRBV5-1
TGTGCCTGGAGTGTAGAGGGGACAGGGTCGCTTCCGGAATCCCCCTATTTT | CAWSVEGTGSLPESPYF | TRBJ1-3 | . | TRBD1 | TRBV30
TGTGCCTGGAGGAGCGGTTCGACGGGGAACACCGGGGAGCTGTTTTTT | CAWRSGSTGNTGELFF | TRBJ2-2 | . | . | TRBV30
TGTGCCAGCAGCGAAGGGGATTCACCCCTCCACTTT | CASSEGDSPLHF | TRBJ1-6 | . | . | TRBV5-6
TGTGCCAGCAGTGGAGGACTCCAAGAGACCCAGTACTTC | CASSGGLQETQYF | TRBJ2-5 | once | . | TRBV12-3/TRBV12-4
TGTGCCAGCAGCTTAGGACAGGACTATGGCTACACCTTC | CASSLGQDYGYTF | TRBJ1-2 | few | TRBD1 | TRBV7-3